This T cell receptor (beta chain) appears in the sequencing data of a study of CD8+CD57+ T cells in acquired aplastic anemia. Overall study: DNA from sorted CD4+ and CD8+ cells averaged roughly 3.2 ug.

Genomic DNA was employed as the template in profiling TCR beta VDJ and CDR3. TCRdb independently ran MiXCR on the reads; one entry per CDR3 protein. The sample records about 240,000 distinct CDR3 sequences, 47% being singletons. This clonotype was observed at least ten times. Patients chosen for sequencing had shown CD8+CD57+ cell expansion by flow cytometry. Every patient presented with severe acquired aplastic anemia. The V gene end was trimmed by 0 bases and the J gene end by 1 base; junction bases not matched to a gene: 17. Germline V lookup: CDR1 KGHDR, CDR2 SFDVKD. The CDR3 is 21 residues long. Material: sorted CD4+, CD8+, or CD8+CD57+ T cells (not recorded which) from PBMCs. The sequence was obtained from a human donor with aplastic anemia. The V and J genes are TRBV24-1 and TRBJ2-1; 7 bases are a match to TRBD2. The CDR3 DNA reads TGTGCCACCAGTGATTTGCGTTCTAGAGCTAGCGGCTCTGGGTCCTACAATGAGCAGTTCTTC. Translated: CATSDLRSRASGSGSYNEQFF.